A selection of T cell receptor beta chains follows, all from one sample in a study of Tregs in tolerant kidney transplant recipients. TCRdb keeps only in-frame clones here, not all; method: immunoSEQ multiplex PCR. There are some 57,000 clones in the sample; roughly nine tenths occur only once, and about 16% lies in the top ten. Sequenced here: CD8+ T cells from blood (PBMCs), sampled 24 months after the transplant. Receptor source: a human patient who received a combined kidney and bone marrow transplant. The graft donor may have contributed some T cells. The CDR3 runs from the conserved cysteine through the conserved F or W. A D gene is named only where the DNA matches it firmly. Clone sizes are given selectively: once, few, many, or a class where the clone is expanded.

>16|TRBD2|TRBJ2-1|.|TRBV6-5
TGTGCCAGCAGTTACTACGGGACTAGCCCCTACAATGAGCAGTTCTTC
CASSYYGTSPYNEQFF
>18|TRBD2|TRBJ2-7|.|TRBV4-3
TGCGCCAGCAGCCAAGGCCCTGGACTAGCGGGGGGGCGGAACGAGCAGTACTTC
CASSQGPGLAGGRNEQYF
>15|.|TRBJ2-5|.|TRBV9
TGTGCCAGCAGCCAGTCCGGGACACCCCAAGAGACCCAGTACTTC
CASSQSGTPQETQYF
>14|TRBD2|TRBJ2-7|.|TRBV4-3
TGCGCCAGCAGCCAAGGGACTAGTGGCTACGAGCAGTACTTC
CASSQGTSGYEQYF
>14|TRBD1|TRBJ2-7|.|TRBV4-2
TGTGCCAGCAGTATCGGGACAGGAGAGTACGAGCAGTACTTC
CASSIGTGEYEQYF
>14|TRBD1|TRBJ1-1|.|TRBV6-5
TGTGCCACTCAGGACAGGGGGGTGAGCACTGAAGCTTTCTTT
CATQDRGVSTEAFF
>13|.|TRBJ1-6|.|TRBV4-3
TGCGCCAGCTCGGCTCTACTAAATTCACCCCTCCACTTT
CASSALLNSPLHF
>14|TRBD2|TRBJ2-3|.|TRBV7-3
TGTGCCAGCAGTCGAACGGGAGGAACAGATACGCAGTATTTT
CASSRTGGTDTQYF
>16|.|TRBJ2-2|.|TRBV7-9
TGTGCCAGCAGCTTATGGTCCAAGCGAGGCACCGGGGAGCTGTTTTTT
CASSLWSKRGTGELFF
>15|TRBD1|TRBJ1-1|.|TRBV10-3
TGTGCCATCGCCTCGCGGACAGGGCTGAACACTGAAGCTTTCTTT
CAIASRTGLNTEAFF
>17|.|TRBJ2-1|.|TRBV9
TGTGCCAGCAGCGTAGGGGACTGGACAGGTCCCTACAATGAGCAGTTCTTC
CASSVGDWTGPYNEQFF
>14|.|TRBJ2-1|.|TRBV11-2
TGTGCCAGCAGCTTAGTGGGGCTTAACAATGAGCAGTTCTTC
CASSLVGLNNEQFF
>15|.|TRBJ2-1|.|TRBV2
TGTGCCAGCAGCGTGGTTGTTAGCGGACACAATGAGCAGTTCTTC
CASSVVVSGHNEQFF
>11|.|TRBJ2-7|.|TRBV6-5
TGTGCCAGCAGTTATGCGGGAGAGCAGTACTTC
CASSYAGEQYF
>13|.|TRBJ1-5|.|TRBV19
TGTGCCAGTGTGCGGGATGGCAATCAGCCCCAGCATTTT
CASVRDGNQPQHF
>15|.|TRBJ2-1|.|TRBV4-3
TGCGCCAGCAGCCGCTTACCGATTAGAGACAATGAGCAGTTCTTC
CASSRLPIRDNEQFF
>15|.|TRBJ1-5|.|TRBV6-4
TGTGCCAGCAGTGAAGGGGGGGATAGCAATCAGCCCCAGCATTTT
CASSEGGDSNQPQHF
>15|TRBD1|TRBJ1-2|.|TRBV19
TGTGCCAGTAACATCAGGGGACAGGATAACTATGGCTACACCTTC
CASNIRGQDNYGYTF
>14|.|TRBJ2-5|.|TRBV7-2
TGTGCCAGCAGCTTTCAGGGTTCCGGAGAGACCCAGTACTTC
CASSFQGSGETQYF
>12|.|TRBJ2-7|.|TRBV5-5
TGTGCCAGCAGGGGGGCGAGCTACGAGCAGTACTTC
CASRGASYEQYF
>14|.|TRBJ1-1|.|TRBV7-9
TGTGCCAGCAGTCCTTTTTCCAGAAACACTGAAGCTTTCTTT
CASSPFSRNTEAFF
>16|.|TRBJ2-5|.|TRBV19
TGTGCCAGTCGTGCGGAGGGACGGGGCCCTCGGGAGACCCAGTACTTC
CASRAEGRGPRETQYF
>14|TRBD1|TRBJ2-1|.|TRBV18
TGTGCCAGCTCCACGGCGGGACAGGGTTATGAGCAGTTCTTC
CASSTAGQGYEQFF
>15|TRBD2|TRBJ2-5|.|TRBV5-6
TGTGCCAGCAGTCAACTAGCGGGGGGCGGGGAGACCCAGTACTTC
CASSQLAGGGETQYF
>14|TRBD1|TRBJ1-1|few|TRBV5-6
TGTGCCAGCAGCCGGGACAGGGAAATCCCTGAAGCTTTCTTT
CASSRDREIPEAFF
>13|.|TRBJ1-1|.|TRBV27
TGTGCCAGCAGTCCGGGAATGAACACTGAAGCTTTCTTT
CASSPGMNTEAFF
>14|.|TRBJ1-1|.|TRBV19
TGTGCCAGTTGGGTGGGCAGCCCGAACACTGAAGCTTTCTTT
CASWVGSPNTEAFF
>16|TRBD2|TRBJ2-1|.|TRBV7-3
TGTGCCAGCAGCCCGATGCTAGCGGGAATATACAATGAGCAGTTCTTC
CASSPMLAGIYNEQFF
>16|.|TRBJ2-4|.|TRBV19
TGTGCCAGTAGTATCTCCTACTTTTCGTCGGAAAACATTCAGTACTTC
CASSISYFSSENIQYF
>14|.|TRBJ2-3|.|TRBV7-9
TGTGCCAGCAGCCCCTCCACGGCGGCAGATACGCAGTATTTT
CASSPSTAADTQYF
>13|TRBD1|TRBJ2-7|few|TRBV10-3
TGTGCCATCAGTTGGGACAGGGGGCACGAGCAGTACTTC
CAISWDRGHEQYF
>17|TRBD2|TRBJ2-2|.|TRBV4-3
TGCGCCAGCAGCCAGGATAGCGGGAGCGTCTACACCGGGGAGCTGTTTTTT
CASSQDSGSVYTGELFF
>15|TRBD1|TRBJ1-2|.|TRBV2
TGTGCCAGCAGGGCCCGGGGACAGACCCTCTACGGCTACACCTTC
CASRARGQTLYGYTF
>12|TRBD1|TRBJ1-2|few|TRBV5-4
TGTGCCAGTACAGGGGCCGACTATGGCTACACCTTC
CASTGADYGYTF
>15|TRBD1|TRBJ1-1|.|TRBV5-1
TGCGCCAGCAGCCCATTCCTGACAGGGAGGACTGAAGCTTTCTTT
CASSPFLTGRTEAFF
>15|TRBD1|TRBJ2-2|.|TRBV18
TGTGCCAGCTCACCCGACAGGGCGAACACCGGGGAGCTGTTTTTT
CASSPDRANTGELFF
>17|.|TRBJ1-2|few|TRBV6-9
TGTGCCAGCAGTTATCCCCGTGCGACGGACAGCCTACAACCCTACACCTTC
CASSYPRATDSLQPYTF
>14|TRBD2|TRBJ2-1|medium-sized|TRBV11-2
TGTGCCAGTATAGCGGGAGGGCCTCTAGGTGAGCAGTTCTTC
CASIAGGPLGEQFF
>17|TRBD2|TRBJ2-2|.|TRBV7-2
TGTGCCAGCAGCTTATCCCGGACTAGATTGAACACCGGGGAGCTGTTTTTT
CASSLSRTRLNTGELFF
>14|.|TRBJ1-5|.|TRBV4-1
TGCGCCAGCAGCCAAGTTGGGAGTACACAGCCCCAGCATTTT
CASSQVGSTQPQHF
>15|TRBD2|TRBJ2-5|.|TRBV13
TGTGCCAGCAGCTCTGGACTAGCGGTGGAAGAGACCCAGTACTTC
CASSSGLAVEETQYF
>15|TRBD1|TRBJ2-5|once|TRBV9
TGTGCCAGCAGCGTGTCCGGGACAGAAGGAGAGACCCAGTACTTC
CASSVSGTEGETQYF
>16|.|TRBJ2-5|.|TRBV9
TGTGCCAGCAGCATCGCGACAGTTCCTTCGCCAGAGACCCAGTACTTC
CASSIATVPSPETQYF
>14|.|TRBJ1-1|.|TRBV19
TGTGCCAGTAGTGTCGGAGCGGGGAACACTGAAGCTTTCTTT
CASSVGAGNTEAFF
>15|.|TRBJ2-7|.|TRBV9
TGTGCCAGCAGCGCCGAGCCTTTTGGCTCCTACGAGCAGTACTTC
CASSAEPFGSYEQYF
>17|.|TRBJ2-3|.|TRBV13
TGTGCCAGCAGCTTAGTTTATGGCGGGGCAGGCACAGATACGCAGTATTTT
CASSLVYGGAGTDTQYF
>13|TRBD1|TRBJ1-1|.|TRBV27
TGTGCCAGCAGTTTATCGGGGACAGGGGAAGCTTTCTTT
CASSLSGTGEAFF
>17|.|TRBJ1-1|.|TRBV7-8
TGTGCCAGCAGCTTAGTTAGATTGTCAGGGTGGGCCACTGAAGCTTTCTTT
CASSLVRLSGWATEAFF
>15|TRBD2|TRBJ2-7|.|TRBV19
TGTGCCAGTAGTACAGGGACTAGCGGGAGCTACGAGCAGTACTTC
CASSTGTSGSYEQYF
>13|.|TRBJ1-1|.|TRBV5-6
TGTGCCAGCAGCTCCTATTTGTACACTGAAGCTTTCTTT
CASSSYLYTEAFF
>13|TRBD2|TRBJ2-7|once|TRBV30
TGTGCCTGGACGGTAGCGGGGGGGTACGAGCAGTACTTC
CAWTVAGGYEQYF
>13|.|TRBJ2-7|.|TRBV30
TGTGCCTGGAGTGTACAACGGGGCTACGAGCAGTACTTC
CAWSVQRGYEQYF
>13|.|TRBJ2-7|.|TRBV5-1
TGCGCCAGCAGCCCGACAGCTCCCTACGAGCAGTACTTC
CASSPTAPYEQYF
>15|.|TRBJ2-3|.|TRBV29-1
TGCAGCGCTGACCCGGGGGAAAAATCCACAGATACGCAGTATTTT
CSADPGEKSTDTQYF
>18|.|TRBJ2-5|.|TRBV15
TGTGCCACCAGCGTCCCCAGGGGCTCCACCCTGTACCAAGAGACCCAGTACTTC
CATSVPRGSTLYQETQYF
>13|.|TRBJ2-7|.|TRBV19
TGTGCCAGTAGTTTGGGGGGCTCCTACGAGCAGTACTTC
CASSLGGSYEQYF
>10|.|TRBJ1-6|.|TRBV29-1
TGCAGCGTTCTTTTAGGGGCCCTCCACTTT
CSVLLGALHF
>15|TRBD2|TRBJ2-1|.|TRBV13
TGTGCCAGCCGGGTAGCGGGATCTCGGGACAATGAGCAGTTCTTC
CASRVAGSRDNEQFF
>14|.|TRBJ1-1|.|TRBV4-3
TGCGCCAGCAGCCAAGATAGACAGAACACTGAAGCTTTCTTT
CASSQDRQNTEAFF
>15|.|TRBJ1-2|once|TRBV10-1
TGCGCCAGCAGACACGGGGGGCATTTCGCGTATGGCTACACCTTC
CASRHGGHFAYGYTF